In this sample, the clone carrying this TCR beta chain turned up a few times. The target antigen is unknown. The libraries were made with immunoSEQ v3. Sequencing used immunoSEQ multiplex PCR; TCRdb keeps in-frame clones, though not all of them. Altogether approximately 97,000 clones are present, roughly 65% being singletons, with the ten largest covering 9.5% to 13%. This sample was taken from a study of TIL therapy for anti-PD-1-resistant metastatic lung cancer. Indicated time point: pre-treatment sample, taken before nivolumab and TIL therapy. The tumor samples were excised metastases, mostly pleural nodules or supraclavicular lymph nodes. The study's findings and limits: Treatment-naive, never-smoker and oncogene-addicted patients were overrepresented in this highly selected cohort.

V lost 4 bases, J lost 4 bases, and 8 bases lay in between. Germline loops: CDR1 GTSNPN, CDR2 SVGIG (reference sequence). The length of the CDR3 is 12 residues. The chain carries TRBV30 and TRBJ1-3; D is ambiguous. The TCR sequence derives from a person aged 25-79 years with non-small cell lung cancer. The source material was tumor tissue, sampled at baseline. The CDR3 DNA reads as TGTGCCTGGATGACACAGGGAAACACCATATATTTT. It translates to CAWMTQGNTIYF.